Below, 23 T cell receptor beta chains from the same sample are listed, as sequenced in a study of human T cells and chemical hapten exposure. Noted time point: pre-sensitization, week 0. Treatment of the sample: therapeutic diphenylcyclopropenone sensitization with weekly scalp DPC. TCRdb re-called the RACE reads through MiXCR, storing one row per CDR3 protein. The sample has 300,000 to 450,000 distinct CDR3 sequences; approximately 5% are singletons. Material: whole blood, obtained in connection with sensitization to the hapten diphenylcyclopropenone (DPC). These receptors originate from a woman between 18 and 29 years old with alopecia areata. Some clones in this sample may be carry-over from other donors' samples.

The chain recombines TRBV6-2 or TRBV6-3 with TRBJ2-1, with 7 bases matching TRBD2. The V segment lost 6 bases and the J segment 4 bases; nucleotides outside the gene matches: 12. Germline CDR1 is MNHEY and CDR2 is SVGEGT. The CDR3 runs to 16 residues. CDR3 sequence (DNA): TGTGCCAGCAGCGCGCGGGGAGCGGGGATATACAATGAGCAGTTCTTC. Translation gives CASSARGAGIYNEQFF.

In this sample, this clonotype turned up many times. The V and J genes are TRBV7-9 and TRBJ2-7; D is undetermined. Germline values: CDR1 SEHNR, CDR2 FQNEAQ (reference sequence). The length of the CDR3 is 14 residues. Trimming shortened V by 0 bases and J by 7 bases, and 13 bases separated the two germline ends. CDR3 amino acids: CASSLATLSVEQYF. The CDR3 nucleotides are TGTGCCAGCAGCTTAGCTACCCTAAGCGTGGAGCAGTACTTC.

This clonotype was seen many times. The V and J genes are TRBV7-9 and TRBJ2-5; 14 bases align to TRBD2. Trimming at V came to 4 bases and at J to 4 bases, leaving 5 bases not matched to a gene. The CDR3 contains 16 residues. CDR1 and CDR2 (germline): SEHNR, FQNEAQ (reference sequence). CDR3 nucleotides: TGTGCCAGCAGCTCCCGACTAGCGGGGGGGGGAGAGACCCAGTACTTC. Residues: CASSSRLAGGGETQYF.

This clonotype was detected ten times or more. The V gene is TRBV5-1, the J gene TRBJ2-3, with D maybe TRBD1 (6 bases). CDR1 SGHRS and CDR2 YFSETQ come from the germline V gene. Trimming stripped 0 bases from V and 6 bases from J, with 11 bases between. The CDR3 runs 14 residues. The CDR3 reads CASSLGGGYDTQYF. The DNA of the CDR3 is TGCGCCAGCAGCTTGGGAGGGGGATACGATACGCAGTATTTT.

The chain links TRBV6-5 to TRBJ1-2; D possibly corresponds to TRBD1 (6 bases). V gave up 6 bases and J gave up 2 bases, with 19 bases separating them. Looked up from germline, CDR1 is MNHEY and CDR2 is SVGAGI. This CDR3 comprises 16 residues. The CDR3 nucleotides are TGTGCCAGCAGAAGGGGGACGCGGGAACTAAACTATGGCTACACCTTC. It translates to CASRRGTRELNYGYTF.

This chain connects TRBV27 to TRBJ1-4, with TRBD1 matching 7 bases. Germline values: CDR1 MNHEY, CDR2 SMNVEV (reference sequence). The CDR3 runs 14 residues. V lost 6 bases to trimming and J lost 5 bases; unmatched junction nucleotides: 6. This chain's CDR3 is CASRRQGGNEKLFF. The CDR3 DNA reads TGTGCCAGCAGGCGACAGGGCGGCAATGAAAAACTGTTTTTT.

This clonotype was found a few times. V is TRBV3-1 and J is TRBJ1-2, with TRBD1 as a possible D gene (6 bases). The CDR3 has 12 residues. V lost 4 bases and J lost 5, with 8 bases in between. The V gene's germline CDR1 is LGHDT and CDR2 YNNKEL (reference sequence). Here the CDR3 DNA reads TGTGCCAGCAGCCGGACAGAGTATGGCTACACCTTC. Translated: CASSRTEYGYTF.

This clonotype was found many times. This rearrangement joins TRBV29-1 to TRBJ2-3; TRBD1 matches 7 bases. CDR1 and CDR2 from the germline V gene are SQVTM and ANQGSEA. The CDR3 loop spans 15 amino acids. Trimming at V came to 0 bases and at J to 6 bases, leaving 9 bases not matched to a gene. The CDR3, as DNA: TGCAGCGTTGAAGATGATAGAGGGGGCCCGGATACGCAGTATTTT. Encoded protein: CSVEDDRGGPDTQYF.

This clonotype was seen more than once but under ten times. The chain joins TRBV9 to TRBJ1-1; D is unresolved. The V and J ends lost 0 bases and 2 bases respectively, with 8 bases between them. Germline lookup yields CDR1 SGDLS and CDR2 YYNGEE. This CDR3 is 14 amino acids long. DNA of the CDR3: TGTGCCAGCAGCGTAGGGGTTGGTAACACTGAAGCTTTCTTT. Its protein is CASSVGVGNTEAFF.

This clonotype was seen a few times. V is TRBV4-2 and J is TRBJ2-7; 8 bases match TRBD1. Trimming at V came to 4 bases and at J to 3 bases, leaving 11 bases not matched to a gene. CDR1 LGHNA and CDR2 YNFKEQ come from the germline V gene. This CDR3 is 16 amino acids long. The CDR3 reads CASSRFLLDRGYEQYF. For the CDR3, the DNA is TGTGCCAGCAGCCGATTCCTCCTAGACAGGGGCTACGAGCAGTACTTC.

This clonotype was observed at least ten times. The CDR3 region has the DNA TGTGCCAGCACCCCCGAAAGGGGGCGAAGTTATCAGCCCCAGCATTTT. Encoded protein: CASTPERGRSYQPQHF. The J gene is TRBJ1-5, the V gene TRBV6-2 or TRBV6-3; TRBD1 matches 7 bases. Germline V gene lookup returns CDR1 MNHEY and CDR2 SVGEGT. The trim removed 7 bases at V and 5 bases at J, leaving 14 bases unmatched. The CDR3 is 16 amino acids.

This clonotype was seen a few times. The chain has TRBV6-5 and TRBJ1-2; D possibly corresponds to TRBD1 (6 bases). Germline CDR1 reads MNHEY; CDR2 reads SVGAGI. V lost 1 base and J 0 bases, leaving 9 bases between the germline ends. This CDR3 has 15 amino acids. The CDR3 reads CASSYLTGPNYGYTF. Written as DNA, the CDR3 is TGTGCCAGCAGTTACTTGACAGGACCTAACTATGGCTACACCTTC.

V usage is TRBV12-3 or TRBV12-4 and J usage is TRBJ2-2; perhaps TRBD2 as D (6 bases). V lost 6 bases and J lost 0, with 8 bases in between. The CDR3 has 14 residues. The CDR3 region is CASRGGSNTGELFF. CDR3 DNA sequence: TGTGCCAGCAGAGGAGGGTCGAACACCGGGGAGCTGTTTTTT.

The genes are TRBV20-1 and TRBJ2-7; tentative D call: TRBD1 (5 bases). The CDR3 is made up of 14 amino acids. Germline V gene sequence: CDR1 DFQATT, CDR2 SNEGSKA (reference sequence). V was clipped by 5 bases and J by 8 bases, with 22 bases between them. The CDR3: CSAAPTRGVGKQYF. DNA of the CDR3: TGCAGTGCTGCCCCCACAAGGGGCGTAGGGAAGCAGTACTTC.

The chain is built from TRBV2 and TRBJ2-4; a possible D gene is TRBD1 (5 bases). Germline assignment: CDR1 SNHLY and CDR2 FYNNEI. V shed 6 bases and J shed 0 bases, with 12 bases lying between them. CDR3 length: 15 amino acids. The CDR3 DNA is TGTGCCAGCAGGGATGACAGCCTAGCCAAAAACATTCAGTACTTC. Amino acid sequence: CASRDDSLAKNIQYF.

This clonotype was observed many times. The chain recombines TRBV5-1 with TRBJ2-7; possible D gene TRBD1, 6 bases. The germline V gene has CDR1 SGHRS and CDR2 YFSETQ. The CDR3 runs to 14 residues. V lost 4 bases, J lost 2 bases, and 13 bases lay in between. CDR3 nucleotide sequence: TGCGCCAGCAGCACAGGGACGGGCGCCTACGAGCAGTACTTC. It specifies CASSTGTGAYEQYF.

The chain joins TRBV6-5 to TRBJ1-6; 9 nucleotides line up with TRBD1. V lost 2 bases and J lost 6; bases outside the gene matches: 14. CDR3 size: 19 residues. Germline V gives CDR1 MNHEY, CDR2 SVGAGI. CDR3 coding DNA: TGTGCCAGCAGTTACCGTGGTGGGACAGGGTCCTTTCCTAATTCACCCCTCCACTTT. This translates into CASSYRGGTGSFPNSPLHF.

Ten or more counts support this clonotype. This chain's CDR3 is CASSLQGDRDEQYF. DNA for the CDR3: TGTGCCAGCAGCTTACAGGGGGATCGCGACGAGCAGTACTTC. The rearrangement links TRBV7-3 to TRBJ2-7, with TRBD1 matching over 7 bases. Looked up from germline, CDR1 is SGHTA and CDR2 is FQGTGA. V trimming: 2 bases; J trimming: 5 bases; junction bases outside the gene matches: 6. This CDR3 has 14 residues.

This clonotype has a count of ten or more. The chain is built from TRBV29-1 and TRBJ1-1; 7 nucleotides agree with TRBD1. CDR3 length equals 14 residues. Germline assignment: CDR1 SQVTM and CDR2 ANQGSEA. V lost 7 bases, J lost 1 base, and 9 bases stayed unmatched. CDR3 nucleotides: TGCAGCGCAGATCAATCAGGGGGGAACACTGAAGCTTTCTTT. It specifies CSADQSGGNTEAFF.

This clonotype was found a few times. The V and J genes are TRBV27 and TRBJ2-7, with 9 bases lining up with TRBD1. CDR1 MNHEY and CDR2 SMNVEV come from the germline V gene (reference sequence). This CDR3 contains 17 residues. Trimming at V came to 4 bases and at J to 7 bases, leaving 17 bases not matched to a gene. CDR3 in amino acids: CASSSRAPQGAPLEQYF. For the CDR3, the DNA is TGTGCCAGCAGTTCCAGAGCACCACAGGGGGCGCCTTTAGAGCAGTACTTC.

Ten or more counts support this clonotype. The chain recombines TRBV5-1 with TRBJ2-3; the match to TRBD1 covers 9 bases. Losses at the gene ends were 6 bases for V and 4 bases for J; bases not matched to a gene: 9. The CDR3 length is 15 residues. The germline gives CDR1 SGHRS, CDR2 YFSETQ. CDR3 sequence (DNA): TGCGCCAGCACCCAGGGACAGGGTTGGGCAGATACGCAGTATTTT. Protein product: CASTQGQGWADTQYF.

This clonotype was counted at least ten times. The chain joins TRBV5-1 to TRBJ2-3; D may correspond to TRBD1 or TRBD2 (6 bases each). Germline V gene lookup returns CDR1 SGHRS and CDR2 YFSETQ. CDR3 size: 16 residues. Trimming stripped 0 bases from V and 3 bases from J, with 14 bases between. Here the CDR3 DNA reads TGCGCCAGCAGCTTGGCCGTGGGGGGCCCTACAGATACGCAGTATTTT. Its protein is CASSLAVGGPTDTQYF.

This chain uses TRBV3-1 with TRBJ2-2, with 10 bases matching TRBD1. The CDR3 contains 16 residues. Per the germline V gene, CDR1 is LGHDT and CDR2 is YNNKEL (reference sequence). The junction had 5 bases not matched to a gene; V was cut back by 4 bases and J by 3 bases. CDR3 DNA: TGTGCCAGCAGCCCTTGGGGGACAGGGGACACCGGGGAGCTGTTTTTT. As protein: CASSPWGTGDTGELFF.